This T cell receptor beta chain is from a study of shared clonotypes between healthy human individuals. This clone appeared a single time. What it binds is not known. General study points: Larger estimated richness was generally recorded for naive subsets relative to memory subsets. There were few donors, and this limited the genetic and exposure-history diversity represented.

CDR3 length: 16 residues. The V and J ends lost 2 bases and 3 bases respectively, with 16 bases between them. Looked up from germline, CDR1 is LGHNA and CDR2 is YSLEER. Produced via immunoSEQ multiplex PCR; TCRdb's table is partial and in-frame only. The repertoire holds 1.5 million to 1.9 million clones, with approximately 98% as singletons. What was sequenced was naive CD4+ T cells sorted from blood. Sample subset: CD45RA+ positively selected. This receptor was taken from a man younger than 45 in good health. The V call is TRBV4-3, the J call TRBJ1-2; D is ambiguous. The CDR3 bases are TGCGCCAGCAGCCAACTTCCTCCGGGTGGAGACTATGGCTACACCTTC. Protein product: CASSQLPPGGDYGYTF.